Listed here is a single TCR beta chain. The antigen is unknown. The data derive from a study of post-analysis software for immune sequencing data. Regarding the study as a whole: Several TRBV segments were more frequent in patients than controls; TRBV5-6, TRBV5-1 and TRBV20-1 belonged to this group.

The CDR3 consists of 12 residues. The V gene lost 4 bases and the J gene lost 6 bases, with 7 bases spanning the gap. The germline V gene has CDR1 MNHEY and CDR2 SMNVEV (reference sequence). Researchers reported that TCR beta cDNA libraries carried unique molecular identifiers. Starting from roughly 1 to 10 million T cells, the study yielded hundreds of thousands of cDNA molecules. TCRdb ran MiXCR on the PCR reads and lists one entry per CDR3 protein. Here the sample spans 740,000 or so distinct CDR3 sequences, around 53% being singletons. The chain has TRBV27 and TRBJ1-5; D possibly corresponds to TRBD1 (5 bases). This receptor was obtained from a girl aged 10 to 17 with multiple sclerosis. The sequenced sample was blood. The CDR3 coding sequence is TGTGCCAGCAGTTCGGGGCTTCAGCCCCAGCATTTT. Translating it yields CASSSGLQPQHF.